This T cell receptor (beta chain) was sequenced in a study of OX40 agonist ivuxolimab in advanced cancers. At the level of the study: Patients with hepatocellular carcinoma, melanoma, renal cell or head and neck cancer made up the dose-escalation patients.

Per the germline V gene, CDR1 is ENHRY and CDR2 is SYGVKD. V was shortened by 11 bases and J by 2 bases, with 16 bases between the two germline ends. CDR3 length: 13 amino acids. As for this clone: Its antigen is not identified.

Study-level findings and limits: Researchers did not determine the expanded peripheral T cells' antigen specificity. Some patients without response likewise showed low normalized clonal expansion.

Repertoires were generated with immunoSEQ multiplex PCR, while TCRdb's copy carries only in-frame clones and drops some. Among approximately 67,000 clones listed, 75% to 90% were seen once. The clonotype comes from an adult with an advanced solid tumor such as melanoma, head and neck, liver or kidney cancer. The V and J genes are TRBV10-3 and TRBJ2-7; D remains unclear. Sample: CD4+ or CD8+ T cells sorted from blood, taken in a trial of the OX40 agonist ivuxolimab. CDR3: CAALSTTPYEQYF. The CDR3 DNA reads TGTGCCGCATTGTCAACTACTCCCTACGAGCAGTACTTC.